The 17 T cell receptor beta chains below come from one sample, sequenced in a study of blood T cell repertoires in COVID-19. Assay: immunoSEQ multiplex PCR; the TCRdb copy retains only in-frame clones and omits some. The sample has roughly 50,000 clones; 65% to 85% are singletons. Sequencing was done on a sample of peripheral blood. All receptors derive from a man aged 70-80 years with acute or convalescent COVID-19.

The V gene is TRBV7-2, the J gene TRBJ2-1; 7 nucleotides line up with TRBD2. CDR3 length: 18 residues. With V trimmed by 1 base and J by 4 bases, 13 bases remained unmatched. The V gene's germline CDR1 is SGHTA and CDR2 FQGNSA. The CDR3 bases are TGTGCCAGCAGCTTAGACCTACTGGCGGGGAGGGCGTACAATGAGCAGTTCTTC. Its translation: CASSLDLLAGRAYNEQFF.

The chain links TRBV6-2 or TRBV6-3 to TRBJ2-7; possibly TRBD1 for D (7 bases). This CDR3 region has 13 residues. V was pared by 4 bases and J by 3 bases, with 10 bases between. Germline CDR1 MNHEY, CDR2 SVGEGT. Here the CDR3 reads CASSWQGGYEQYF. The CDR3 DNA follows: TGTGCCAGCAGTTGGCAGGGGGGCTACGAGCAGTACTTC.

This chain joins TRBV24-1 and TRBJ2-1, with 8 bases fitting TRBD1. Trimming cost V 9 bases and J 5 bases; bases outside gene matches: 2. The CDR3 has 12 amino acids. The V gene's germline CDR1 is KGHDR and CDR2 SFDVKD. The CDR3 spells CATDRGHNEQFF. For the CDR3, the DNA is TGTGCCACCGACAGGGGTCACAATGAGCAGTTCTTC.

The chain carries TRBV20-1 and TRBJ2-2, with D uncertain. Germline-derived CDR1 and CDR2 are DFQATT and SNEGSKA (reference sequence). Trimming took 6 bases from V and 6 from J, leaving 8 bases between them. The CDR3 totals 11 residues. The CDR3 DNA is TGCAGTGCCAGCCGGGCCGGGGAGCTGTTTTTT. It encodes CSASRAGELFF.

The rearrangement links TRBV27 to TRBJ2-2; D is possibly TRBD1 (6 bases). V was clipped by 5 bases and J by 3 bases, with 16 bases between them. Germline lookup yields CDR1 MNHEY and CDR2 SMNVEV (reference sequence). The CDR3 extends over 16 amino acids. The CDR3 region has the DNA TGTGCCAGCAGTGTAACAGGGCTTCAGGACACCGGGGAGCTGTTTTTT. Residues: CASSVTGLQDTGELFF.

This sequence joins TRBV28 and TRBJ1-4; 10 bases agree with TRBD1. V trimming: 7 bases; J trimming: 8 bases; junction bases outside the gene matches: 4. Germline V gives CDR1 MDHEN, CDR2 SYDVKM. There are 13 residues in the CDR3. In nucleotides, the CDR3 is TGTGCCAGCACCGGGACAGGGGAGGAAAAACTGTTTTTT. Protein: CASTGTGEEKLFF.

This clone was found once. The V call is TRBV4-1, the J call TRBJ1-6; TRBD1 is a possible D gene (6 bases). V shed 2 bases and J shed 6 bases, with 17 bases lying between them. The CDR3 is made up of 17 amino acids. The germline gives CDR1 MGHRA, CDR2 YSYEKL. CDR3 in DNA: TGCGCCAGCAGCCAAAGGCTCGGGGGGCGGTCTAATTCACCCCTCCACTTT. It yields the protein CASSQRLGGRSNSPLHF.

CDR3: CASSPDRGQGFEKLFF. In nucleotides, the CDR3 is TGTGCCAGCTCACCGGACAGGGGGCAGGGCTTCGAAAAACTGTTTTTT. The V call is TRBV18, the J call TRBJ1-4; TRBD1 matches at 11 bases. V shed 3 bases, J shed 8 bases, and the junction held 8 bases outside the gene matches. The germline V gene has CDR1 KGHSH and CDR2 LQKENI. The CDR3 has 16 residues.

V is TRBV19 and J is TRBJ1-3, with 9 positions matching TRBD1. The J segment lost 2 bases and the V segment lost 9 bases, leaving 2 bases of the junction unmatched. The CDR3 consists of 13 residues. Germline V lookup: CDR1 LNHDA, CDR2 SQIVND (reference sequence). Written as DNA, the CDR3 is TGTGCCAGCCGGGACAGGGCTGGAAACACCATATATTTT. This codes for CASRDRAGNTIYF.

V and J are TRBV6-6 and TRBJ1-2, with D unresolved. Germline V lookup: CDR1 MNHNY, CDR2 SVGAGI (reference sequence). The CDR3 sequence is 11 residues long. V shed 7 bases and J shed 8 bases, with 11 bases lying between them. As DNA, the CDR3 is TGTGCCAGCAACGGACCGGGGGGCTACACCTTC. It translates to CASNGPGGYTF.

The chain joins TRBV28 to TRBJ2-6, with TRBD1 matching 9 bases. Unmatched junction bases numbered 11, after V lost 6 bases and J lost 2 bases. The CDR3 sequence is 18 residues long. Germline V gene data show CDR1 as MDHEN and CDR2 as SYDVKM. This chain's CDR3 is CASRILGTGIPGANVLTF. CDR3 nucleotides: TGTGCCAGCAGAATCCTCGGGACAGGGATTCCTGGGGCCAACGTCCTGACTTTC.

This chain links TRBV12-3 or TRBV12-4 with TRBJ2-3; TRBD2 matches at 9 bases. This CDR3 is 13 amino acids long. J lost 14 bases, V lost 6 bases, and 12 bases had no gene match. The CDR3 region has the DNA TGTGCCAGCAGCCCCCCCGGGGCGGGGGGGCGGTATTTT. Translation: CASSPPGAGGRYF.

This clone appeared a few times. The gene calls are TRBV6-5 and TRBJ1-1; tentative D call: TRBD1 (5 bases). The V gene's germline CDR1 is MNHEY and CDR2 SVGAGI. The V end lost 2 bases, the J end lost 7 bases, and 8 bases lay between the germline ends. CDR3 length equals 12 residues. This CDR3 reads CASSYVRGEAFF. CDR3 DNA sequence: TGTGCCAGCAGTTACGTTAGGGGTGAAGCTTTCTTT.

This clone appeared once. The rearrangement uses TRBV27 and TRBJ2-7; 9 nucleotides line up with TRBD1. The junction had 6 bases not matched to a gene; V was cut back by 6 bases and J by 3 bases. Germline loops: CDR1 MNHEY, CDR2 SMNVEV (reference sequence). The CDR3 consists of 14 residues. CDR3 in amino acids: CASSHPGQGYEQYF. DNA of the CDR3: TGTGCCAGCAGCCATCCGGGACAGGGCTACGAGCAGTACTTC.

CDR3 bases: TGTGCCAGCAGTGAAGCACTGGTGAATTCACCCCTCCACTTT. Its translation is CASSEALVNSPLHF. This chain links TRBV2 with TRBJ1-6, with D unresolved. Germline CDR1 is SNHLY and CDR2 is FYNNEI. This CDR3 region has 14 residues. V lost 0 bases and J lost 7, with 7 bases in between.

The chain carries TRBV2 and TRBJ1-5; tentatively, D is TRBD1 (5 bases). The CDR3 extends over 13 amino acids. Deletions cut 2 bases from V and 4 bases from J, with 6 bases between. Germline-derived CDR1 and CDR2 are SNHLY and FYNNEI. The CDR3 region has the DNA TGTGCCAGCAGTGAACAGGGTAATCAGCCCCAGCATTTT. This codes for CASSEQGNQPQHF.

The chain uses TRBV5-1 and TRBJ2-1; a weak D match, TRBD2 (5 bases). Trimming took 0 bases from V and 5 from J, leaving 12 bases between them. The CDR3 extends over 15 amino acids. Germline-derived CDR1 and CDR2 are SGHRS and YFSETQ. CDR3: CASSLGVATNNEQFF. In DNA, the CDR3 is TGCGCCAGCAGCTTGGGGGTAGCGACGAACAATGAGCAGTTCTTC.